This T cell receptor beta chain appears in the sequencing data of a study of CD8 T cells in Susac syndrome. This clonotype appeared a single time. Antigen specificity is unknown. Regarding the study as a whole: Regarding the TCR sequencing and HLA analysis, the study admitted that a relatively small number of individuals were involved.

The multiple sclerosis controls comprised treatment-naive patients whose relapsing-remitting disease was stable or active. Negative isolation was used for CD8+ and CD4+ T cells and FACS enrichment for TEMRA cells. The V and J ends lost 7 bases and 5 bases, in that order; junction bases with no gene match: 10. Germline loops: CDR1 LGHDT, CDR2 YNNKEL (reference sequence). The CDR3 consists of 16 residues. The authors reverse transcribed roughly 0.5 to 1 ug RNA with random hexamers. The CDR3 of TCR beta was amplified by immunoSEQ multiplex PCR across 54 Vbeta and 13 Jbeta. A single record per CDR3 protein comes from TCRdb applying MiXCR to the immunoSEQ multiplex PCR reads. The table shows around 140,000 distinct CDR3 sequences, with approximately 79% occurring only once.

V usage is TRBV3-1 and J usage is TRBJ2-1; TRBD2 aligns across 11 bases. The origin of this receptor is a human donor with multiple sclerosis. The sample was CD8+ T cells from PBMCs. CDR3 nucleotides: TGTGCCAGCACTCCAGTCCTAGCGGGAGGTGACAATGAGCAGTTCTTC. It specifies CASTPVLAGGDNEQFF.